Presented here are 21 T cell receptor beta chains from one specimen sequenced in a study of cytomegalovirus exposure and HLA in healthy donors. The PCR was carried out with 60 Vbeta primers and 13 Jbeta primers. This table comes from immunoSEQ multiplex PCR, and its TCRdb copy is limited to in-frame clones, with some not included. The sample contains roughly 120,000 clones, more than 75% of which appear only once. Sequenced input: PBMCs. The receptors shown here come from a woman in her sixties or seventies in good health and CMV-seropositive.

J is TRBJ1-3 and V is TRBV7-9; D unclear. CDR1 is SEHNR, CDR2 FQNEAQ, per germline (reference sequence). The CDR3 is made up of 17 amino acids. The V and J ends lost 2 bases and 0 bases respectively, with 14 bases between them. CDR3 bases: TGTGCCAGCAGCTTAACGGTAGATCCCATCTCTGGAAACACCATATATTTT. Its translation: CASSLTVDPISGNTIYF.

The chain combines TRBV4-1 with TRBJ2-7, with D possibly matching TRBD2 (6 bases). Trimming cost V 3 bases and J 5 bases, with 17 bases left between them. This CDR3 has 15 residues. Germline CDR1 is MGHRA and CDR2 is YSYEKL. In nucleotides, the CDR3 is TGCGCCAGCAGCCAGGGGGGAGGAACGCGGGACGAGCAGTACTTC. Translating gives CASSQGGGTRDEQYF.

The chain links TRBV4-2 to TRBJ2-2; 10 nucleotides agree with TRBD2. Germline V gives CDR1 LGHNA, CDR2 YNFKEQ. The CDR3 is made up of 15 amino acids. V lost 1 base and J lost 7; bases outside the gene matches: 3. Written as DNA, the CDR3 is TGTGCCAGCAGCCAAGGACTAGCGGGTATCGGGGAGCTGTTTTTT. This gives the protein CASSQGLAGIGELFF.

V usage is TRBV5-3 and J usage is TRBJ2-7; the match to TRBD1 covers 8 bases. TRBV5-3 is reported as an ORF; its role is uncertain. This CDR3 has 15 residues. Unmatched junction bases numbered 9, after V lost 3 bases and J lost 4 bases. The chain's CDR3 is CARSCWGTGEYEQYF. The CDR3 DNA sequence: TGTGCCAGAAGCTGCTGGGGGACAGGTGAGTACGAGCAGTACTTC.

The genes are TRBV5-4 and TRBJ2-5; 13 bases are a match to TRBD2. There are 16 residues in the CDR3. Per germline, CDR1 SGHNT and CDR2 YYREEE (reference sequence). V lost 4 bases to trimming and J lost 4 bases; unmatched junction nucleotides: 7. The CDR3 region is CASSPGLAGDSETQYF. The CDR3 bases are TGTGCCAGCAGCCCCGGACTAGCGGGAGATTCAGAGACCCAGTACTTC.

This clone has a handful of counts. V usage is TRBV4-3 and J usage is TRBJ2-3; 7 bases are shared with TRBD2. V was pared by 1 base and J by 3 bases, with 7 bases of the junction left unmatched. Germline V gene lookup returns CDR1 LGHNA and CDR2 YSLEER. This CDR3 contains 16 residues. CDR3 nucleotides: TGCGCCAGCAGCCAAGGGACATACGGGAGGACAGATACGCAGTATTTT. Translating gives CASSQGTYGRTDTQYF.

The chain uses TRBV21-1 and TRBJ1-2. TRBV21-1 is assigned pseudogene status. The CDR3 length is 12 residues. The CDR3 reads CASSIRRGGYTF. In DNA, the CDR3 is TGTGCCAGCAGCATCCGGAGGGGTGGCTACACCTTC.

This clone was recorded a few times. The chain uses TRBV13 and TRBJ2-7, with D maybe TRBD1 (7 bases). Looked up from germline, CDR1 is PRHDT and CDR2 is FYEKMQ (reference sequence). The CDR3 is 13 amino acids. Trimming pared 6 bases from V and 0 bases from J, leaving 9 bases between. CDR3 region: CASRRDSSYEQYF. CDR3 coding DNA: TGTGCCAGCAGGCGGGACAGCTCCTACGAGCAGTACTTC. Based on the CDR3 plus reference TRBV13 and TRBJ2-7, the full variable domain is AAGVIQSPRHLIKEKRETATLKCYPIPRHDTVYWYQQGPGQDPQFLISFYEKMQSDKGSIPDRFSAQQFSDYHSELNMSSLELGDSALYFCASRRDSSYEQYFGPGTRLTVT.

V gene TRBV19 combines with J gene TRBJ1-1; TRBD1 matches at 9 bases. Germline lookup yields CDR1 LNHDA and CDR2 SQIVND (reference sequence). Trimming removed 4 bases from V and 5 bases from J; junction bases left unmatched: 8. The CDR3 consists of 15 residues. This chain's CDR3 is CASSSKGQGRTEAFF. The DNA for the CDR3 is TGTGCCAGTAGTAGTAAGGGACAGGGTAGGACTGAAGCTTTCTTT.

For this clone: One end of the junction does not line up with germline, which may come from a read error. The chain links TRBV5-1 to TRBJ2-7; a weak D match, TRBD2 (7 bases). Germline V gene lookup returns CDR1 SGHRS and CDR2 YFSETQ. The CDR3 has 12 residues. The CDR3 DNA reads TGCGCCAGCAGCTCCGGGGGGCGCGAGCGGTACTTC. It is translated as CASSSGGRERYF.

V usage is TRBV27 and J usage is TRBJ1-2; D may be TRBD1 (5 bases). The V gene lost 5 bases and the J gene lost 3 bases, with 10 bases spanning the gap. CDR1 and CDR2 (germline): MNHEY, SMNVEV (reference sequence). The CDR3 length is 13 residues. DNA of the CDR3: TGTGCCAGCAGTCCCGAAGGGGACTATGGCTACACCTTC. It encodes CASSPEGDYGYTF.

This clone was observed a few times. The chain employs TRBV4-1 and TRBJ2-3, with TRBD2 matching over 8 bases. Germline V gives CDR1 MGHRA, CDR2 YSYEKL. This CDR3 has 17 residues. V was pared by 4 bases and J by 4 bases, with 13 bases of the junction left unmatched. The CDR3 nucleotides are TGCGCCAGCAGCCTCCGTCACGGGCGGGAGGTCCCAGATACGCAGTATTTT. Residues: CASSLRHGREVPDTQYF.

The rearrangement joins TRBV19 to TRBJ2-5; tentatively, D is TRBD2 (5 bases). Trimming left V 5 bases short and J 6 bases short, with 13 bases between. Germline CDR1 is LNHDA and CDR2 is SQIVND (reference sequence). The CDR3 runs 13 residues. The CDR3 DNA is TGTGCCAGTAGTGCCGAGAGGGCAAAGACCCAGTACTTC. Protein product: CASSAERAKTQYF. The full variable domain, its missing parts supplied by reference TRBV19 and TRBJ2-5, is DGGITQSPKYLFRKEGQNVTLSCEQNLNHDAMYWYRQDPGQGLRLIYYSQIVNDFQKGDIAEGYSVSREKKESFPLTVTSAQKNPTAFYLCASSAERAKTQYFGPGTRLLVL.

The chain recombines TRBV5-1 with TRBJ2-7; 10 bases match TRBD1. J was trimmed by 0 bases and V by 7 bases; bases with no gene match: 7. CDR1 and CDR2 (germline): SGHRS, YFSETQ. CDR3 length equals 15 residues. CDR3 in amino acids: CASFRGTGASYEQYF. The CDR3 DNA follows: TGCGCCAGCTTCAGGGGGACAGGGGCCTCCTACGAGCAGTACTTC.

V is TRBV4-3 and J is TRBJ2-5, with 10 positions matching TRBD1. The better agreement between TRBJ2-7 and the DNA end casts doubt on the J call. The length of the CDR3 is 15 residues. The germline V gene has CDR1 LGHNA and CDR2 YSLEER. This chain's CDR3 is CASSQAGTGDYEQYF. The CDR3 DNA follows: TGCGCCAGCAGCCAGGCGGGGACAGGGGATTACGAGCAGTACTTC.

This chain links TRBV5-1 with TRBJ2-2; 9 nucleotides agree with TRBD1. The junction had 4 bases not matched to a gene; V was cut back by 9 bases and J by 1 base. The CDR3 is 14 amino acids. Germline V lookup: CDR1 SGHRS, CDR2 YFSETQ. CDR3 in DNA: TGCGCCACCCAGGACAGGGGGAACACCGGGGAGCTGTTTTTT. It specifies CATQDRGNTGELFF.

This chain connects TRBV2 to TRBJ2-3; 12 nucleotides align to TRBD2. Trimming cost V 7 bases and J 3 bases; bases outside gene matches: 8. The CDR3 consists of 16 residues. Per germline, CDR1 SNHLY and CDR2 FYNNEI. The CDR3 bases are TGTGCCAGCAAATCTGGTCTAGCGGGAGGGACAGATACGCAGTATTTT. Translating it yields CASKSGLAGGTDTQYF.

The chain uses TRBV7-3 and TRBJ2-1; D is perhaps TRBD2 (6 bases). The CDR3 totals 15 residues. Trimming cost V 3 bases and J 12 bases, with 21 bases left between them. The germline V gene has CDR1 SGHTA and CDR2 FQGTGA. The CDR3 DNA is TGTGCCAGCAGCTTGGAGGGCTACAGCGGCACTCCGCAGTTCTTC. Amino acids: CASSLEGYSGTPQFF.

The chain employs TRBV4-1 and TRBJ2-7; tentatively, D is TRBD1 (6 bases). The length of the CDR3 is 14 residues. Germline CDR1 and CDR2: MGHRA and YSYEKL. V gave up 2 bases and J gave up 1 base, with 9 bases separating them. CDR3 residues: CASSQPGQSYEQYF. CDR3 bases: TGCGCCAGCAGCCAACCCGGACAGTCCTACGAGCAGTACTTC.

This clone came up once. V is TRBV19 and J is TRBJ1-2, with 12 bases identical to TRBD1. The CDR3 is made up of 12 amino acids. The trim removed 8 bases at V and 9 bases at J, leaving 4 bases unmatched. Germline loops: CDR1 LNHDA, CDR2 SQIVND (reference sequence). Here the CDR3 reads CASRDRGLSYTF. In DNA, the CDR3 is TGTGCCAGTCGGGACAGGGGGCTAAGCTACACCTTC. The whole variable domain, filled in from reference TRBV19 and TRBJ1-2, reads DGGITQSPKYLFRKEGQNVTLSCEQNLNHDAMYWYRQDPGQGLRLIYYSQIVNDFQKGDIAEGYSVSREKKESFPLTVTSAQKNPTAFYLCASRDRGLSYTFGSGTRLTVV.

This clone was observed a few times. CDR3 nucleotide sequence: TGTGCCAGCAGCCCCGCAAGTGGAGAGGCGAACACCGGGGAGCTGTTTTTT. Translated: CASSPASGEANTGELFF. The V gene is TRBV4-2, the J gene TRBJ2-2, with D uncertain. The CDR3 is made up of 17 amino acids. Germline CDR1 is LGHNA and CDR2 is YNFKEQ. Trimming shortened V by 4 bases and J by 0 bases, and 15 bases separated the two germline ends.